This T cell receptor (beta chain) was identified during a study of shared clonotypes between healthy human individuals. Findings and limits, study-wide: Clonotypes not shared had lower generation probabilities than those common to all four donors.

At deep level, the assay was performed. Per the study methods: ImmunoSEQ supplied junction-only sequences lacking quality scores, so filtering was different. TCRdb keeps only in-frame clones here, not all; method: immunoSEQ multiplex PCR. The V and J calls and clone size are taken from that table; D and trimming were inferred from the DNA. Here the sample spans approximately 2.3 million clones, over 90% being singletons. Germline CDR1 and CDR2: MDHEN and SYDVKM. V gave up 7 bases and J gave up 8 bases, with 14 bases separating them. The CDR3 contains 12 residues. Only Caucasian adults living in Nashville, Tennessee served as donors. Concerning this clone: The target antigen is unknown.

This chain joins TRBV28 and TRBJ1-2; D is possibly TRBD1 (6 bases). This TCR was recovered from a man aged 18-30 years in good health. Some clones in this sample may be carry-over from other donors' samples. The sample consisted of naive CD4+ T cells from PBMCs. The subset: CD45RA+ positively selected. The CDR3, as DNA: TGTGCCAGCAAGCTGACAGGCAGGGGCTACACCTTC. Translation: CASKLTGRGYTF.